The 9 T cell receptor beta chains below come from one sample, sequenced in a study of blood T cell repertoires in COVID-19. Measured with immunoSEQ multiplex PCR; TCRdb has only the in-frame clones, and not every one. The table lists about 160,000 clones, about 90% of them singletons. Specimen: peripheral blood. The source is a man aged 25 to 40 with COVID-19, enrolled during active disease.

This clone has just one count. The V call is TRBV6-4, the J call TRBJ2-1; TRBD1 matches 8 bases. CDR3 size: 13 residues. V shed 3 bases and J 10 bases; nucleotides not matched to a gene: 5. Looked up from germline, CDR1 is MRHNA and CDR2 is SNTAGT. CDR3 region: CASSEGTGSEQFF. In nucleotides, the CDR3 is TGTGCCAGCAGTGAGGGGACAGGATCCGAGCAGTTCTTC.

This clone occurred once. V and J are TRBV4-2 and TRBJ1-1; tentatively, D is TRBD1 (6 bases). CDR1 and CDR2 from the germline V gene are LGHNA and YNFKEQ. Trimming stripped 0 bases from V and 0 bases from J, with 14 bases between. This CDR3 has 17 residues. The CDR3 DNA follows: TGTGCCAGCAGCCAAGATCGCAGGGGCGGCATGAACACTGAAGCTTTCTTT. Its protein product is CASSQDRRGGMNTEAFF.

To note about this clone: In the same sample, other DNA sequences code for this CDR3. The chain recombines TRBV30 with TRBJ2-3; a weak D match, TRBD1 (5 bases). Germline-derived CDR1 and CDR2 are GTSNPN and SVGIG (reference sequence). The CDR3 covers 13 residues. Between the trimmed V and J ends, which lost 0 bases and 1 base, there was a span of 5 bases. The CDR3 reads CAWSVGGTDTQYF. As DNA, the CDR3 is TGTGCCTGGAGTGTAGGGGGCACAGATACGCAGTATTTT.

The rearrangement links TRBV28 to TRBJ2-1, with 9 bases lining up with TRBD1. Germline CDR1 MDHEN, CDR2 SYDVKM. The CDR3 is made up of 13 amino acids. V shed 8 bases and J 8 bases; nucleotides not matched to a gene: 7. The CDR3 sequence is CASFEGTGHEQFF. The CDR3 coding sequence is TGTGCCAGCTTCGAGGGGACAGGGCATGAGCAGTTCTTC.

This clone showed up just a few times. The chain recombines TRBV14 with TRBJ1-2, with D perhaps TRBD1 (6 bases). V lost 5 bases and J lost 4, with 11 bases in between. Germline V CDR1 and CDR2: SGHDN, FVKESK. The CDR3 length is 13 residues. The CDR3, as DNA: TGTGCCAGCAGCTACGGGACACGCTATGGCTACACCTTC. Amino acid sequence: CASSYGTRYGYTF.

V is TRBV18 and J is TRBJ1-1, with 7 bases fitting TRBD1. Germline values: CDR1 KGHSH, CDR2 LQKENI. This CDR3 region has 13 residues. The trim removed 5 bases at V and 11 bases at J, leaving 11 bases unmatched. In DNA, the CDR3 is TGTGCCAGCTCAACCTCGACAGGGATTGAGGCTTTCTTT. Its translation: CASSTSTGIEAFF.

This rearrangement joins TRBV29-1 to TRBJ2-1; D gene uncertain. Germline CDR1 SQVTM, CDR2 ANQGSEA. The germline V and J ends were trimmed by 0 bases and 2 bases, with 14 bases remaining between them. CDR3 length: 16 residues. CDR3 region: CSVEEPGFPTYNEQFF. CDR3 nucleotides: TGCAGCGTTGAAGAGCCGGGTTTCCCCACCTACAATGAGCAGTTCTTC.

The chain's CDR3 is CASSVGQEATEAFF. The CDR3 coding sequence is TGTGCCAGCAGCGTGGGACAGGAGGCCACTGAAGCTTTCTTT. V and J are TRBV11-1 and TRBJ1-1; 8 bases agree with TRBD1. From germline, CDR1 is SGHAT and CDR2 FQDESV (reference sequence). The CDR3 is 14 residues long. The V segment lost 5 bases and the J segment 4 bases; nucleotides outside the gene matches: 6.

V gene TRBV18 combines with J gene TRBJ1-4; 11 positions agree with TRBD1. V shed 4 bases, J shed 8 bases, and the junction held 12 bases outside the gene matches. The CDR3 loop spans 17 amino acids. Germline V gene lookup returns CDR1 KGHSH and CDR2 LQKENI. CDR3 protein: CASSLRTGGIYEEKLFF. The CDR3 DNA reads TGTGCCAGCTCACTTCGGACAGGGGGCATCTACGAGGAAAAACTGTTTTTT.